This TCR beta chain was identified in a study of shared clonotypes between healthy human individuals. Overall study: Each donor's CD4 naive and CD4 memory cells filled three plates apiece, CD8 naive two, and CD8 memory one.

V lost 2 bases to trimming and J lost 0 bases, with 10 bases between them. The CDR3 contains 15 residues. Germline CDR1 is SEHNR and CDR2 is FQNEAQ (reference sequence). DNA at around 210 ng, 30,000 or so T cell genomes, went into sorted-subset replicate PCRs. Here immunoSEQ multiplex PCR was the method, and the copy in TCRdb shows in-frame clones only, minus some. The table records about 710,000 clones, 73% of them present only once. This sequence was found in a woman aged 25 to 39 in good health. The specimen was memory CD4+ T cells sorted from blood. Subset specified: CD45RA-negative fraction. This chain connects TRBV7-9 to TRBJ1-1, with D possibly TRBD1 on 5 matching bases. CDR3 sequence reads: CASSLRDGMNTEAFF. The CDR3 DNA follows: TGTGCCAGCAGCTTAAGGGACGGGATGAACACTGAAGCTTTCTTT.